Listed below are T cell receptor beta chains from one sample, sequenced in a study of T cell repertoires in cytomegalovirus infection. No cognate antigen is known for these TCRs. TCRdb passed the reads through MiXCR, listing each CDR3 protein once. The data contain roughly 860,000 distinct CDR3 sequences, 32% of them seen just once; the ten biggest clones take up over 10%. This specimen was cultured CD8+ T cells from PBMCs, taken from culture after CMV antigen stimulation. Every receptor here comes from a human donor in good health (CMV status not recorded). Some clones in this sample may be carry-over from other donors' samples. CDR3s include the opening cysteine and the closing phenylalanine or tryptophan.

V,J,CDR3
TRBV2,TRBJ1-6,CASSRPGGSYNSPLHF
TRBV6-5,TRBJ2-7,CASSYSTIYEQYF
TRBV12-3/TRBV12-4,TRBJ2-4,CASGGGENIQYF
TRBV7-8,TRBJ2-1,CASSFTPGQGPYEQFF
TRBV2,TRBJ2-3,CASSEGVSRTDTQYF
TRBV4-3,TRBJ2-3,CVSSQDPGQGADTQYF
TRBV9,TRBJ2-1,CASSGRGTSGYNEQFF
TRBV7-8,TRBJ2-7,CASSLGGEPYEQYF
TRBV28,TRBJ2-1,CASNQGGEQFF
TRBV24-1,TRBJ2-1,CATSDRSGPYNEQFF
TRBV12-3/TRBV12-4,TRBJ2-1,CASSLAGESYNEQFF
TRBV19,TRBJ2-1,CATALAGGYNEQFF
TRBV27,TRBJ2-1,CASTVGLPNEQFF
TRBV19,TRBJ1-5,CASSHGYSNQPQHF
TRBV6-2/TRBV6-3,TRBJ2-3,CASSYITGKTTDTQYF
TRBV6-5,TRBJ1-1,CASTQGKTEAFF
TRBV12-3/TRBV12-4,TRBJ1-1,CASSLEGLTEEAFF
TRBV6-2/TRBV6-3,TRBJ2-1,CASSYSATGGHNEQFF
TRBV29-1,TRBJ1-2,CSEDPILQGFNTF
TRBV5-4,TRBJ2-2,CASSLWFGAVAGELFF
TRBV7-2,TRBJ1-1,CASSFPGDTEAFF
TRBV6-1,TRBJ1-5,CASSNPGRVKDQPQHF
TRBV5-1,TRBJ1-6,CASSLASGGLNSPLHF
TRBV5-3,TRBJ2-7,CASSQTGTGNYEQYF
TRBV28,TRBJ2-2,CASLPGTGETGKLFF
TRBV4-1,TRBJ1-2,CASSHATDSWGYGYTF
TRBV7-8,TRBJ1-5,CASSPAGTGYNQPQHF
TRBV7-6,TRBJ2-3,CASSRLTGGGTDTQYF
TRBV2,TRBJ1-5,CASSVRRPGGQQPQHF
TRBV6-5,TRBJ2-1,CASGLAGPSSYNEQFF
TRBV7-8,TRBJ2-5,CASRALGGAYPQETQYF
TRBV12-3/TRBV12-4,TRBJ1-2,CASISIQGRRYGYTF
TRBV7-9,TRBJ1-1,CASSPLTGRGAFF
TRBV5-6,TRBJ1-5,CASSLATGYNQPQHF
TRBV9,TRBJ2-3,CASSVDGGGATDTQYF
TRBV27,TRBJ1-6,CASSFLGQLYNSPLHF
TRBV24-1,TRBJ2-2,CATSDRRTGRNTGELFF
TRBV6-2/TRBV6-3,TRBJ1-2,CASSYYPWQGVDGYTF
TRBV3-1,TRBJ2-1,CASSPPLDQDAYNEQFF
TRBV10-3,TRBJ1-1,CAISDRGPVNTEAFF
TRBV4-1,TRBJ1-2,CASSQDLRGGYTF
TRBV13,TRBJ2-2,CATADSGGTAGTGELFF
TRBV20-1,TRBJ2-1,CSAPNAGEGNEQFF
TRBV12-3/TRBV12-4,TRBJ1-1,CASTFPGGLNTEAFF
TRBV4-3,TRBJ1-6,CASSQDSNSPLHF
TRBV6-1,TRBJ2-1,CASTHRDRGPLQGNEQFF
TRBV10-3,TRBJ1-2,CAIRDSRGYTF
TRBV6-6,TRBJ2-6,CASSYSTQASSGANVPTF
TRBV2,TRBJ2-1,CASSEVSGGIYNEQFF